This entry describes one T cell receptor beta chain. The target antigen is unknown. This record comes from a study of OX40 agonist ivuxolimab in advanced cancers. Looking at the study overall: The study treated patients with ivuxolimab, an agonistic anti-OX40 (CD134) antibody. Dose-escalation patients had hepatocellular carcinoma, melanoma, renal cell or head and neck cancer. Dosing consisted of intravenous ivuxolimab at 0.01 to 10 mg/kg every 2 weeks. Study-level findings and limits: CD4+ and CD8+ T cells in blood underwent clonal expansion by week 6 at 0.1 to 3.0 mg/kg.

Sequencing was performed with immunoSEQ multiplex PCR; in TCRdb, only in-frame clones are kept and a portion is missing. In the table there are around 57,000 clones, 75% to 90% of which are singletons. The CDR3 spans 15 residues. V was trimmed by 0 bases and J by 0 bases, leaving 8 bases between them. Germline V gene sequence: CDR1 MNHEY, CDR2 SVGAGI. The TCR comes from an adult with an advanced solid tumor such as melanoma, head and neck, liver or kidney cancer. The sample consisted of CD4+ or CD8+ T cells sorted from blood, taken in a trial of the OX40 agonist ivuxolimab. The chain joins TRBV6-5 to TRBJ1-1; the D is unclear. Written as DNA, the CDR3 is TGTGCCAGCAGTTACTCCGGGTCCATGAACACTGAAGCTTTCTTT. Amino acid sequence: CASSYSGSMNTEAFF.